These 14 T cell receptor beta chains share one sample of origin, sequenced in a study of radiation and T cells in renal cell carcinoma. Time point noted: blood 2 weeks post-SBRT. Treatment of the sample: 15 Gy SBRT to primary tumor, nephrectomy 4 weeks later. Libraries were prepared by immunoSEQ multiplex PCR; TCRdb keeps only in-frame clonotypes and omits some of them. The sample includes 120,000 or so clones, around 80% of them seen just once. The source was blood, collected from a patient whose treatment included radiotherapy and nephrectomy. All receptors come from a middle-aged man with renal cell carcinoma.

The genes are TRBV5-1 and TRBJ2-7; TRBD1 is a possible D gene (6 bases). V was pared by 2 bases and J by 0 bases, with 12 bases between. This CDR3 is 15 amino acids long. Germline assignment: CDR1 SGHRS and CDR2 YFSETQ. The DNA of the CDR3 is TGCGCCAGCAGCTTAATGCAGGGGTCCTCCTACGAGCAGTACTTC. This codes for CASSLMQGSSYEQYF.

The chain recombines TRBV5-4 with TRBJ2-5, with D perhaps assigned TRBD1 or TRBD2 (5 bases each). The CDR3 loop spans 13 amino acids. Germline V gives CDR1 SGHNT, CDR2 YYREEE (reference sequence). Trimming shortened V by 4 bases and J by 5 bases, and 12 bases separated the two germline ends. CDR3 DNA sequence: TGTGCCAGCAGCCGGGACCCGGGGGAGACCCAGTACTTC. The encoded protein is CASSRDPGETQYF.

DNA for the CDR3: TGTGCCAGCAGCCCGACGGGACAGAACCCCACTGAAGCTTTCTTT. This encodes CASSPTGQNPTEAFF. The chain has TRBV9 and TRBJ1-1, with 7 bases identical to TRBD1. Unmatched junction bases numbered 10, after V lost 4 bases and J lost 4 bases. This CDR3 has 15 residues. Germline-derived CDR1 and CDR2 are SGDLS and YYNGEE. Using reference TRBV9 and TRBJ1-1 for the parts outside the CDR3, the full variable domain is DSGVTQTPKHLITATGQRVTLRCSPRSGDLSVYWYQQSLDQGLQFLIQYYNGEERAKGNILERFSAQQFPDLHSELNLSSLELGDSALYFCASSPTGQNPTEAFFGQGTRLTVV.

The chain couples TRBV18 to TRBJ2-7; 8 nucleotides align to TRBD2. Germline V gene lookup returns CDR1 KGHSH and CDR2 LQKENI. This CDR3 is built from 13 residues. V gave up 3 bases and J gave up 3 bases; unmatched junction bases: 1. CDR3 in amino acids: CASSPGTSYEQYF. The CDR3 nucleotides are TGTGCCAGCTCACCGGGGACTAGCTACGAGCAGTACTTC.

The V gene is TRBV2, the J gene TRBJ2-5, with no clear D. This CDR3 spans 11 amino acids. Germline loops: CDR1 SNHLY, CDR2 FYNNEI. V was cut by 6 bases and J by 5 bases, with 7 bases left in between. CDR3 in amino acids: CASSAWETQYF. The CDR3, as DNA: TGTGCCAGCAGCGCCTGGGAGACCCAGTACTTC.

The chain uses TRBV4-2 and TRBJ2-2; D unclear. Germline CDR1 reads LGHNA; CDR2 reads YNFKEQ. V lost 0 bases to trimming and J lost 2 bases, with 10 bases between them. CDR3 length: 16 residues. Written as DNA, the CDR3 is TGTGCCAGCAGCCAAGAGTCGATAGGAAACACCGGGGAGCTGTTTTTT. As protein: CASSQESIGNTGELFF.

This chain joins TRBV5-1 and TRBJ2-1; D is unclear. V was clipped by 2 bases and J by 0 bases, with 9 bases between them. From germline, CDR1 is SGHRS and CDR2 YFSETQ. CDR3 length: 15 residues. The DNA for the CDR3 is TGCGCCAGCAGCTTATCGGTGAGCTCCTACAATGAGCAGTTCTTC. It is translated as CASSLSVSSYNEQFF.

The V call is TRBV5-4, the J call TRBJ2-7, with TRBD2 matching 12 bases. V gave up 4 bases and J gave up 4 bases; unmatched junction bases: 12. The CDR3 is 17 residues long. The germline V gene encodes CDR1 SGHNT and CDR2 YYREEE (reference sequence). The CDR3 coding sequence is TGTGCCAGCAGCGGGGGGCCTAGCGGGAGGGCGGTTTACGAGCAGTACTTC. Translating it yields CASSGGPSGRAVYEQYF.

The rearrangement links TRBV5-6 to TRBJ1-1; 9 bases fit TRBD1. The J segment lost 3 bases and the V segment lost 5 bases, leaving 8 bases of the junction unmatched. The CDR3 length is 15 residues. Per germline, CDR1 SGHDT and CDR2 YYEEEE. As DNA, the CDR3 is TGTGCCAGCAGTTCCGGGACAGGGTGGTACACTGAAGCTTTCTTT. It specifies CASSSGTGWYTEAFF.

This clone is a singleton in its sample. The gene calls are TRBV10-1 and TRBJ2-1; D gene ambiguous. The CDR3 sequence is 12 residues long. Trimming removed 2 bases from V and 12 bases from J, with 11 bases in between. Germline V gives CDR1 WNHNN, CDR2 SYGVQD (reference sequence). The CDR3, as DNA: TGCGCCAGCAGTGAGGCTATCGGTGCGCAGTTCTTC. Its translation: CASSEAIGAQFF.

The chain employs TRBV7-8 and TRBJ2-2; D may be TRBD1 or TRBD2 (5 bases each). CDR1 is SGHVS, CDR2 FQNEAQ, per germline. The length of the CDR3 is 15 residues. The V end lost 5 bases, the J end lost 3 bases, and 13 bases lay between the germline ends. CDR3 region: CASSHIWDHTGELFF. The CDR3 DNA reads TGTGCCAGCAGCCACATCTGGGACCACACCGGGGAGCTGTTTTTT.

The chain joins TRBV5-1 to TRBJ2-3; the D is unclear. This CDR3 region has 13 residues. Germline CDR1 reads SGHRS; CDR2 reads YFSETQ. The V gene lost 0 bases and the J gene lost 4 bases, with 6 bases spanning the gap. The CDR3 sequence: CASSLAGPDTQYF. For the CDR3, the DNA is TGCGCCAGCAGCTTGGCCGGGCCAGATACGCAGTATTTT.

CDR3 DNA sequence: TGCGCCAGCGGGGGGGCAGGGCCGAACACTGAAGCTTTCTTT. This gives the protein CASGGAGPNTEAFF. The genes are TRBV5-1 and TRBJ1-1, with D possibly TRBD1 on 6 matching bases. The CDR3 is made up of 14 amino acids. In germline, CDR1 is SGHRS, CDR2 YFSETQ. V was pared by 7 bases and J by 1 base, with 14 bases between.

The table lists this clone with a count of one. J is TRBJ2-2 and V is TRBV4-1; 12 bases line up with TRBD2. The CDR3 sequence is 17 residues long. From germline, CDR1 is MGHRA and CDR2 YSYEKL. V trimming: 4 bases; J trimming: 8 bases; junction bases outside the gene matches: 11. The CDR3 nucleotides are TGCGCCAGCAGCCTCAGACTAGCGGGAGATGTCTCTGGGGAGCTGTTTTTT. This gives the protein CASSLRLAGDVSGELFF.